The 15 T cell receptor beta chains reported below all come from one sample, sequenced in a study of OX40 agonist ivuxolimab in advanced cancers. Generated by immunoSEQ multiplex PCR, the TCRdb table keeps only in-frame clones and is missing some. The sample has some 86,000 clones; approximately 91% are singletons. The sequencing used CD4+ or CD8+ T cells sorted from blood, collected in a trial of the OX40 agonist ivuxolimab. These receptors were collected from an adult with an advanced solid tumor such as melanoma, head and neck, liver or kidney cancer.

The chain links TRBV30 to TRBJ1-1; maybe TRBD1 (5 bases). CDR1 is GTSNPN and CDR2 is SVGIG in the germline V gene (reference sequence). V was trimmed by 1 base and J by 1 base, leaving 10 bases between them. This CDR3 contains 14 residues. Here the CDR3 DNA reads TGTGCCTGGAGTGCCTGGGGGTGGAACACTGAAGCTTTCTTT. This sequence encodes CAWSAWGWNTEAFF.

V gene TRBV4-1 combines with J gene TRBJ1-3; D perhaps matches TRBD1 (6 bases). Trimming took 6 bases from V and 0 from J, leaving 15 bases between them. CDR1 MGHRA and CDR2 YSYEKL come from the germline V gene. The CDR3 totals 16 residues. CDR3 DNA: TGCGCCAGCAGGGGGGCAGGGGAATACTCTGGAAACACCATATATTTT. The encoded protein is CASRGAGEYSGNTIYF.

This clone was seen more than once but under ten times. The chain employs TRBV10-3 and TRBJ2-1; the D is unclear. V was clipped by 5 bases and J by 4 bases, with 6 bases between them. CDR3 length equals 12 residues. CDR1 ENHRY and CDR2 SYGVKD come from the germline V gene. CDR3 DNA: TGTGCCATCAGTATGTCGTACAATGAGCAGTTCTTC. Amino acids: CAISMSYNEQFF.

The chain recombines TRBV6-1 with TRBJ2-7; D may be TRBD1 (7 bases). The CDR3 runs 15 residues. Trimming stripped 7 bases from V and 6 bases from J, with 22 bases between. Germline values: CDR1 MNHNS, CDR2 SASEGT. The CDR3 is CASIDRAPRGGEQYF. In DNA, the CDR3 is TGTGCCAGCATAGACAGGGCGCCCCGGGGAGGCGAGCAGTACTTC.

The rearrangement joins TRBV5-4 to TRBJ2-1, with 10 bases matching TRBD2. Germline CDR1 is SGHNT and CDR2 is YYREEE (reference sequence). Trimming took 5 bases from V and 6 from J; bases not matched to a gene: 11. The CDR3 is made up of 16 amino acids. This CDR3 is CASSSPQTSGLNEQFF. The DNA for the CDR3 is TGTGCCAGCAGTTCTCCCCAGACTAGCGGGCTCAATGAGCAGTTCTTC.

This clone was detected only once. The chain links TRBV9 to TRBJ1-3, with D uncertain. Looked up from germline, CDR1 is SGDLS and CDR2 is YYNGEE. This CDR3 contains 17 residues. V gave up 3 bases and J gave up 0 bases, with 16 bases separating them. The DNA for the CDR3 is TGTGCCAGCAGCGCGTACGGCGCAGGCAGCTCTGGAAACACCATATATTTT. Its protein product is CASSAYGAGSSGNTIYF.

The V gene is TRBV5-1, the J gene TRBJ1-1; D may be TRBD1 (5 bases). In germline, CDR1 is SGHRS, CDR2 YFSETQ. There are 14 residues in the CDR3. V dropped 4 bases and J dropped 3 bases, with 13 bases sitting between them. DNA of the CDR3: TGCGCCAGCAGCATCGGGGGGACCCACACTGAAGCTTTCTTT. It is translated as CASSIGGTHTEAFF.

The gene calls are TRBV6-5 and TRBJ1-2; D not certain. This CDR3 comprises 14 residues. V lost 0 bases to trimming and J lost 7 bases, with 12 bases between them. From germline, CDR1 is MNHEY and CDR2 SVGAGI. The CDR3 sequence: CASSYSTRVSGYTF. CDR3 in DNA: TGTGCCAGCAGTTACTCGACTAGGGTAAGTGGCTACACCTTC.

The chain links TRBV4-1 to TRBJ2-7; the match to TRBD2 covers 8 bases. Looked up from germline, CDR1 is MGHRA and CDR2 is YSYEKL. V was clipped by 4 bases and J by 3 bases; unmatched bases: 17. CDR3 length equals 18 residues. CDR3 loop: CASSLESGSSSSYYEQYF. In nucleotides, the CDR3 is TGCGCCAGCAGCCTAGAGAGCGGGAGCTCATCATCATACTACGAGCAGTACTTC.

The gene calls are TRBV6-1 and TRBJ1-5, with D unresolved. V was shortened by 5 bases and J by 5 bases, with 13 bases between the two germline ends. This CDR3 spans 14 amino acids. The germline gives CDR1 MNHNS, CDR2 SASEGT. CDR3 loop: CASSFRGWDQPQHF. The CDR3 bases are TGTGCCAGCAGTTTCCGGGGTTGGGATCAGCCCCAGCATTTT.

The rearrangement joins TRBV5-5 to TRBJ1-1; a weak D match, TRBD1 (5 bases). V was shortened by 0 bases and J by 8 bases, with 11 bases between the two germline ends. Germline V CDR1 and CDR2: SGHKS, YYEKEE (reference sequence). The CDR3 has 13 residues. CDR3 sequence: CASSLAGGVEAFF. The CDR3, as DNA: TGTGCCAGCAGCTTGGCCGGGGGGGTCGAAGCTTTCTTT.

The genes are TRBV5-8 and TRBJ2-5; D possibly corresponds to TRBD1 (6 bases). V lost 3 bases and J 9 bases, leaving 15 bases between the germline ends. This CDR3 is built from 13 residues. Germline CDR1 reads SGHTS; CDR2 reads YDEGEE. CDR3 nucleotide sequence: TGTGCCAGCAGCTCCCACCCGCCAGGGGCCCAGTACTTC. This sequence encodes CASSSHPPGAQYF.

The V call is TRBV28, the J call TRBJ2-7; 9 bases line up with TRBD1. From germline, CDR1 is MDHEN and CDR2 SYDVKM. The trim removed 5 bases at V and 3 bases at J, leaving 11 bases unmatched. This CDR3 region has 16 residues. Written as DNA, the CDR3 is TGTGCCAGCAGTCTCACCGGGACAGGGCATTACTACGAGCAGTACTTC. Its protein is CASSLTGTGHYYEQYF.

This chain uses TRBV9 with TRBJ1-1, with a tentative D call TRBD1 (5 bases). The CDR3 is 14 residues long. Germline V gene data show CDR1 as SGDLS and CDR2 as YYNGEE. Trimming removed 3 bases at V and 4 bases at J, with 13 bases between. The CDR3 sequence is CASSGLGGITEAFF. The CDR3 DNA reads TGTGCCAGCAGCGGACTTGGGGGAATCACTGAAGCTTTCTTT. Complete variable domain (other parts from reference TRBV9 and TRBJ1-1): DSGVTQTPKHLITATGQRVTLRCSPRSGDLSVYWYQQSLDQGLQFLIQYYNGEERAKGNILERFSAQQFPDLHSELNLSSLELGDSALYFCASSGLGGITEAFFGQGTRLTVV.

V usage is TRBV19 and J usage is TRBJ2-7; TRBD1 might be the D (6 bases). Germline-derived CDR1 and CDR2 are LNHDA and SQIVND (reference sequence). This CDR3 contains 13 residues. Between the trimmed V and J ends, which lost 8 bases and 0 bases, there was a span of 11 bases. The CDR3 DNA sequence: TGTGCCAGTGGACAGAGAATCTCCTACGAGCAGTACTTC. Its protein product is CASGQRISYEQYF.